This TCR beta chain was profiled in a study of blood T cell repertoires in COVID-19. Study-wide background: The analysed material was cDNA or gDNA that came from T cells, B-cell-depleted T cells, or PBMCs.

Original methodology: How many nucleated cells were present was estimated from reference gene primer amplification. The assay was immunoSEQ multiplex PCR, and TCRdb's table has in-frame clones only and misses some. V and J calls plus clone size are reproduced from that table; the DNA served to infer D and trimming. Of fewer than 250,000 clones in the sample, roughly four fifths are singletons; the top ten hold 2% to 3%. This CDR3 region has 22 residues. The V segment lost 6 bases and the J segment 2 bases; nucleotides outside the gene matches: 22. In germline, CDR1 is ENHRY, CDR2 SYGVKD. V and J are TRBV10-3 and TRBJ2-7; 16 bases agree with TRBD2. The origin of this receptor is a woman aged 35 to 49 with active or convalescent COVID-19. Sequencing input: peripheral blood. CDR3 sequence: CAISQGLPGTSGGEQAPYEQYF. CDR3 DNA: TGTGCCATCAGCCAGGGGCTTCCCGGGACTAGCGGGGGGGAACAGGCCCCCTACGAGCAGTACTTC.